The 23 T cell receptor beta chains listed next were all sequenced from one sample in a study of beta chain features in type 1 diabetes. cDNA synthesis used the whole RNA isolate, giving expressed TCRB sequences. TCRdb's copy holds only in-frame clones and misses some; the assay was immunoSEQ multiplex PCR. The sample shows hundreds of thousands of clones, roughly 15% of them seen only once. The sequencing input was naive CD4+ T cells from blood. The receptors derive from a man aged 18-30 years in good health.

The chain has TRBV7-9 and TRBJ2-5; a possible D gene is TRBD2 (6 bases). The length of the CDR3 is 13 residues. V lost 3 bases and J lost 5, with 10 bases in between. Looked up from germline, CDR1 is SEHNR and CDR2 is FQNEAQ (reference sequence). CDR3 nucleotides: TGTGCCAGCAGCTTTAGGAGCGGGGAGACCCAGTACTTC. Translation: CASSFRSGETQYF.

The rearrangement uses TRBV7-2 and TRBJ2-7; TRBD2 might be the D (6 bases). There are 15 residues in the CDR3. Germline V gives CDR1 SGHTA, CDR2 FQGNSA. The ends were cut back, 5 bases at V and 3 bases at J, with 17 bases in the middle. In DNA form, the CDR3 reads TGTGCCAGCAGCCCAAAAGGAGGGGTGGGCTACGAGCAGTACTTC. This codes for CASSPKGGVGYEQYF.

This chain connects TRBV2 to TRBJ2-5; a possible D gene is TRBD2 (5 bases). Trimming pared 3 bases from V and 6 bases from J, leaving 14 bases between. Germline CDR1 is SNHLY and CDR2 is FYNNEI. This CDR3 is 14 amino acids long. The CDR3 here is CASSDVLVVKTQYF. Written as DNA, the CDR3 is TGTGCCAGCAGTGACGTACTAGTCGTGAAGACCCAGTACTTC.

This clone has more than one count but fewer than ten. This chain joins TRBV4-3 and TRBJ1-2; 11 positions agree with TRBD1. The ends lost 1 base at V and 5 bases at J; junction bases unmatched: 6. CDR1 is LGHNA, CDR2 YSLEER, per germline. The CDR3 covers 16 residues. CDR3 sequence reads: CASSQAGQGVRYGYTF. CDR3 in DNA: TGCGCCAGCAGCCAAGCGGGACAGGGGGTTAGGTATGGCTACACCTTC.

The table lists this clone with a few counts. The chain carries TRBV18 and TRBJ2-1, with 9 bases identical to TRBD2. Losses at the gene ends were 0 bases for V and 2 bases for J; bases not matched to a gene: 2. The CDR3 has 16 amino acids. Looked up from germline, CDR1 is KGHSH and CDR2 is LQKENI. CDR3: CASSPPAGGPYNEQFF. The CDR3 DNA reads as TGTGCCAGCTCACCACCGGCGGGGGGGCCCTACAATGAGCAGTTCTTC.

J is TRBJ1-2 and V is TRBV7-3; 8 positions match TRBD1. This CDR3 has 15 residues. Germline assignment: CDR1 SGHTA and CDR2 FQGTGA. V was pared by 0 bases and J by 4 bases, with 4 bases of the junction left unmatched. The CDR3 loop reads CASSLTPGGGYGYTF. The CDR3 nucleotides read TGTGCCAGCAGCTTAACCCCAGGGGGCGGCTATGGCTACACCTTC.

This clone has more than one count but fewer than ten. V is TRBV7-9 and J is TRBJ2-7; 9 bases map to TRBD1. The germline V gene encodes CDR1 SEHNR and CDR2 FQNEAQ (reference sequence). V shed 2 bases, J shed 4 bases, and the junction held 6 bases outside the gene matches. The CDR3 covers 15 residues. Written as DNA, the CDR3 is TGTGCCAGCAGCTTACCCGGACAGGGGTTGTACGAGCAGTACTTC. It translates to CASSLPGQGLYEQYF.

The sample holds a few counts of this clone. The chain couples TRBV14 to TRBJ2-7, with D unresolved. CDR3 length: 13 amino acids. Per germline, CDR1 SGHDN and CDR2 FVKESK. Trimming stripped 2 bases from V and 6 bases from J, with 11 bases between. DNA of the CDR3: TGTGCCAGCAGCCAATACCTAGATCTCGAGCAGTACTTC. It encodes CASSQYLDLEQYF.

The table lists this clone with a few counts. The chain joins TRBV27 to TRBJ2-3; 7 bases align to TRBD2. Germline V gene data show CDR1 as MNHEY and CDR2 as SMNVEV (reference sequence). The length of the CDR3 is 14 residues. After removal of 6 bases from V and 2 bases from J, the junction contained 5 bases not matched to a gene. The CDR3 region is CASSGTNPTDTQYF. CDR3 in DNA: TGTGCCAGCAGCGGGACTAACCCCACAGATACGCAGTATTTT.

The chain joins TRBV4-1 to TRBJ2-3; 8 bases are shared with TRBD1. Looked up from germline, CDR1 is MGHRA and CDR2 is YSYEKL. CDR3 length: 15 amino acids. Trimming at V came to 4 bases and at J to 4 bases, leaving 7 bases not matched to a gene. CDR3 nucleotide sequence: TGCGCCAGCAGCCGGACAGGGACTCCGGCAGATACGCAGTATTTT. It is translated as CASSRTGTPADTQYF.

This clone was observed a few times. This chain joins TRBV5-4 and TRBJ2-3; TRBD2 matches 7 bases. V trimming: 0 bases; J trimming: 2 bases; junction bases outside the gene matches: 3. The V gene's germline CDR1 is SGHNT and CDR2 YYREEE (reference sequence). This CDR3 contains 15 residues. The CDR3 loop is CASSLAGGTTDTQYF. In DNA, the CDR3 is TGTGCCAGCAGCTTGGCGGGAGGAACCACAGATACGCAGTATTTT.

The V and J genes are TRBV19 and TRBJ1-1; D remains ambiguous. Germline values: CDR1 LNHDA, CDR2 SQIVND (reference sequence). This CDR3 region has 14 residues. V shed 2 bases and J shed 1 base, with 8 bases lying between them. DNA for the CDR3: TGTGCCAGTAGTATATCGCAGAGGAACACTGAAGCTTTCTTT. Protein product: CASSISQRNTEAFF. The full variable domain, its missing parts supplied by reference TRBV19 and TRBJ1-1, is DGGITQSPKYLFRKEGQNVTLSCEQNLNHDAMYWYRQDPGQGLRLIYYSQIVNDFQKGDIAEGYSVSREKKESFPLTVTSAQKNPTAFYLCASSISQRNTEAFFGQGTRLTVV.

The chain combines TRBV5-1 with TRBJ2-7; D gene ambiguous. Germline assignment: CDR1 SGHRS and CDR2 YFSETQ. The CDR3 contains 13 residues. V lost 4 bases and J lost 3, with 11 bases in between. The CDR3 bases are TGCGCCAGCAGCCCGAGTCGTAGCTACGAGCAGTACTTC. Residues: CASSPSRSYEQYF. Full variable domain (remainder filled in from reference TRBV5-1 and TRBJ2-7): KAGVTQTPRYLIKTRGQQVTLSCSPISGHRSVSWYQQTPGQGLQFLFEYFSETQRNKGNFPGRFSGRQFSNSRSEMNVSTLELGDSALYLCASSPSRSYEQYFGPGTRLTVT.

This clone was counted only a few times. The chain has TRBV30 and TRBJ2-3; 11 bases agree with TRBD2. The J segment lost 7 bases and the V segment lost 2 bases, leaving 14 bases of the junction unmatched. Germline loops: CDR1 GTSNPN, CDR2 SVGIG (reference sequence). The length of the CDR3 is 17 residues. The DNA of the CDR3 is TGTGCCTGGAGTCCACGGACTAGCGGGCGGACTTATTATACGCAGTATTTT. This sequence encodes CAWSPRTSGRTYYTQYF.

This chain connects TRBV7-8 to TRBJ1-4, with D unresolved. This CDR3 comprises 15 residues. Germline-derived CDR1 and CDR2 are SGHVS and FQNEAQ. Trimming stripped 4 bases from V and 6 bases from J, with 15 bases between. The CDR3 sequence: CASSYLRSLDEKLFF. CDR3 DNA: TGTGCCAGCAGCTACTTAAGGTCTTTGGATGAAAAACTGTTTTTT.

This clone has just a few counts. The rearrangement links TRBV9 to TRBJ2-3, with 7 positions matching TRBD2. The V and J ends lost 4 bases and 1 base, in that order; junction bases with no gene match: 21. Germline V lookup: CDR1 SGDLS, CDR2 YYNGEE. The CDR3 contains 20 residues. CDR3 region: CASSHEGFLAGLRGTDTQYF. As DNA, the CDR3 is TGTGCCAGCAGCCATGAGGGGTTTTTAGCGGGCCTACGGGGCACAGATACGCAGTATTTT.

This chain joins TRBV7-3 and TRBJ2-1; D may match TRBD1 or TRBD2 (6 bases each). The CDR3 has 15 residues. Germline values: CDR1 SGHTA, CDR2 FQGTGA. Between the trimmed V and J ends, which lost 0 bases and 10 bases, there was a span of 16 bases. This chain's CDR3 is CASSLTGDIGGEQFF. In nucleotides, the CDR3 is TGTGCCAGCAGCTTAACTGGGGACATTGGAGGGGAGCAGTTCTTC.

The chain uses TRBV5-1 and TRBJ2-3; a possible D gene is TRBD1 (6 bases). This CDR3 contains 13 residues. Germline values: CDR1 SGHRS, CDR2 YFSETQ. Trimming cost V 1 base and J 14 bases, with 17 bases left between them. The CDR3 is CASSLPSDSQPYF. DNA for the CDR3: TGCGCCAGCAGCTTGCCGTCGGACAGTCAGCCGTATTTT.

The chain has TRBV7-2 and TRBJ2-7, with TRBD2 matching 10 bases. Germline-derived CDR1 and CDR2 are SGHTA and FQGNSA. Trimming at V came to 4 bases and at J to 2 bases, leaving 8 bases not matched to a gene. CDR3 size: 16 residues. The CDR3, as DNA: TGTGCCAGCAGCTCCCAAGCTAGCGGGGGAACCTACGAGCAGTACTTC. Translating it yields CASSSQASGGTYEQYF.

Remarks on this clone: The sample holds other DNA sequences that translate to the same CDR3. The chain links TRBV5-6 to TRBJ2-1; D unclear. The germline V and J ends were trimmed by 5 bases and 5 bases, with 5 bases remaining between them. This CDR3 is built from 11 residues. CDR1 and CDR2 (germline): SGHDT, YYEEEE. CDR3 protein: CASSLNNEQFF. CDR3 coding DNA: TGTGCCAGCAGTCTGAACAATGAGCAGTTCTTC.

The rearrangement uses TRBV4-2 and TRBJ1-4; TRBD1 matches at 8 bases. Germline V lookup: CDR1 LGHNA, CDR2 YNFKEQ. This CDR3 spans 15 amino acids. V lost 0 bases to trimming and J lost 8 bases; unmatched junction nucleotides: 5. DNA for the CDR3: TGTGCCAGCAGCCAAGATTTCACAGGGGGAGAAAAACTGTTTTTT. Encoded protein: CASSQDFTGGEKLFF.

This chain joins TRBV7-2 and TRBJ1-4; weak D call: TRBD1 (6 bases). CDR1 is SGHTA and CDR2 is FQGNSA in the germline V gene. This CDR3 has 13 residues. Trimming shortened V by 5 bases and J by 10 bases, and 14 bases separated the two germline ends. The CDR3 region is CASSPGGLGKLFF. CDR3 sequence (DNA): TGTGCCAGCAGCCCTGGGGGGCTGGGAAAACTGTTTTTT. Filled out from reference TRBV7-2 and TRBJ1-4, the complete variable domain reads GAGVSQSPSNKVTEKGKDVELRCDPISGHTALYWYRQSLGQGLEFLIYFQGNSAPDKSGLPSDRFSAERTGGSVSTLTIQRTQQEDSAVYLCASSPGGLGKLFFGSGTQLSVL.

In its sample, this clone was seen many times. The gene calls are TRBV10-3 and TRBJ2-4, with D maybe TRBD1 (6 bases). The germline gives CDR1 ENHRY, CDR2 SYGVKD. The germline V and J ends were trimmed by 5 bases and 0 bases, with 11 bases remaining between them. CDR3 length: 15 residues. This chain's CDR3 is CAISLGQLAKNIQYF. The CDR3 nucleotides are TGTGCCATCAGTTTGGGACAACTAGCCAAAAACATTCAGTACTTC.